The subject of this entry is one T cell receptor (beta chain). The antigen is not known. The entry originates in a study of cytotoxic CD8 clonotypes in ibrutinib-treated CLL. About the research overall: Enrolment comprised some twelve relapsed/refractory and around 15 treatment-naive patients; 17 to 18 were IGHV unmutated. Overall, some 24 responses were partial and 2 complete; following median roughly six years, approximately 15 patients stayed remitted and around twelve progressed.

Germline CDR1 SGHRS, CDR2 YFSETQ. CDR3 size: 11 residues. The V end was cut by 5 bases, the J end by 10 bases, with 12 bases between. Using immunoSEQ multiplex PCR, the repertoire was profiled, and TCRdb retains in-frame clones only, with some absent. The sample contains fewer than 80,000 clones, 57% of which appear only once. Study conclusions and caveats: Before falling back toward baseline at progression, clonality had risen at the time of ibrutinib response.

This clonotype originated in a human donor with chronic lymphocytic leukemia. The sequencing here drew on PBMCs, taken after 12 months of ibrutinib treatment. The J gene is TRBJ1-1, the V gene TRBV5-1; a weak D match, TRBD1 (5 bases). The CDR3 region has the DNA TGCGCCAGCAGAGGGGAGTCCAGAGCTTTCTTT. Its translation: CASRGESRAFF.